Listed below are T cell receptor beta chains from one sample, sequenced in a study of blood T cell repertoires in COVID-19. TCRdb's copy holds only in-frame clones and misses some; the assay was immunoSEQ multiplex PCR. The table has 170,000 or so clones, roughly 84% seen once. The sample was peripheral blood. Receptors originate from a human donor in a cohort sampled during active COVID-19. The CDR3 runs from the conserved cysteine through the conserved F or W. The order of the fields is D gene, V gene, clone size, J gene, CDR3 protein, CDR3 DNA. D genes are given only for firm matches. Clone size is stated in some rows and not others, as once, few, many or a class when expanded.

>-|TRBV11-3|-|TRBJ2-2
CASSLRGAAGELFF
TGTGCCAGCAGCTTACGGGGGGCAGCCGGGGAGCTGTTTTTT
>-|TRBV27|-|TRBJ2-7
CASSLYQGRFDEQYF
TGTGCCAGCAGTTTATACCAGGGTCGTTTCGACGAGCAGTACTTC
>TRBD1|TRBV7-2|-|TRBJ1-1
CASSLPRTGELNTEAFF
TGTGCCAGCAGCCTACCCAGGACAGGGGAACTGAACACTGAAGCTTTCTTT
>TRBD1|TRBV4-1|-|TRBJ1-4
CASSIQGAANEKLFF
TGCGCCAGCAGTATACAGGGGGCAGCTAATGAAAAACTGTTTTTT
>-|TRBV5-1|-|TRBJ2-3
CASSLMGRGTDTQYF
TGCGCCAGCAGCTTGATGGGTCGGGGGACAGATACGCAGTATTTT
>TRBD1|TRBV19|-|TRBJ1-1
CATTRAGGFEAFF
TGTGCCACCACTAGGGCAGGGGGCTTTGAAGCTTTCTTT
>-|TRBV7-2|-|TRBJ1-4
CASSLARTNEKLFF
TGTGCCAGCAGCCTAGCCAGAACTAATGAAAAACTGTTTTTT
>-|TRBV27|-|TRBJ2-7
CASSRKWVGSSYEQYF
TGTGCCAGCAGCCGGAAGTGGGTGGGCAGTTCCTACGAGCAGTACTTC
>TRBD1|TRBV3-1/TRBV3-2|-|TRBJ1-2
CASSQSSRQGALGYTF
TGTGCCAGCAGCCAGAGTTCGAGACAGGGGGCGTTGGGCTACACCTTC
>-|TRBV12-3/TRBV12-4|-|TRBJ2-7
CASSPTQTYEQYF
TGTGCCAGCAGCCCCACACAAACCTACGAGCAGTACTTC
>TRBD1|TRBV28|-|TRBJ2-7
CASSLGDRVYEQYF
TGTGCCAGCAGTTTGGGGGACAGGGTATACGAGCAGTACTTC
>-|TRBV19|-|TRBJ2-3
CASSIGLAETDTQYF
TGTGCCAGTAGTATAGGATTAGCGGAAACAGATACGCAGTATTTT
>-|TRBV15|-|TRBJ1-2
CATSKDRTDNYGYTF
TGTGCCACCAGCAAGGACCGGACTGATAACTATGGCTACACCTTC
>TRBD2|TRBV29-1|-|TRBJ2-7
CSVGAAGEQYF
TGCAGCGTTGGAGCAGCGGGAGAGCAGTACTTC
>-|TRBV7-9|few|TRBJ1-5
CASSPIYTKAQHF
TGTGCCAGCAGCCCAATATACACCAAAGCCCAGCATTTT
>-|TRBV6-5|-|TRBJ1-2
CASRSQGSYGYTF
TGTGCCAGCAGGTCCCAGGGATCCTATGGCTACACCTTC
>TRBD1|TRBV3-1/TRBV3-2|few|TRBJ1-1
CASSQTGTGREAFF
TGTGCCAGCAGCCAAACCGGGACAGGGCGTGAAGCTTTCTTT
>-|TRBV5-6|-|TRBJ2-7
CASSRWDSPYEQYF
TGTGCCAGCAGCCGATGGGACTCACCCTACGAGCAGTACTTC
>TRBD1|TRBV5-4|-|TRBJ2-6
CASSEDRGSSGANVLTF
TGTGCCAGCAGCGAGGACAGGGGATCCTCTGGGGCCAACGTCCTGACTTTC
>-|TRBV7-3|-|TRBJ2-5
CASSLNRRRGETQYF
TGTGCCAGCAGCTTAAATAGGCGCAGGGGAGAGACCCAGTACTTC
>TRBD1|TRBV10-3|-|TRBJ1-5
CAISGTGGFDQPQHF
TGTGCCATCAGTGGGACAGGGGGTTTTGATCAGCCCCAGCATTTT
>TRBD2|TRBV10-3|-|TRBJ2-5
CATRLLAGVEETQYF
TGTGCCACCAGGCTACTAGCGGGGGTTGAAGAGACCCAGTACTTC
>-|TRBV25-1|-|TRBJ2-3
CASTATERFTTDTQYF
TGTGCCAGCACCGCGACAGAGAGGTTCACCACAGATACGCAGTATTTT
>TRBD1|TRBV9|-|TRBJ1-6
CASSAGQGTGAPLHF
TGTGCCAGCAGCGCCGGACAGGGCACCGGTGCACCCCTCCACTTT
>-|TRBV6-5|-|TRBJ2-7
CASSYSPGTYEQYF
TGTGCCAGCAGTTACTCCCCGGGAACCTACGAGCAGTACTTC
>-|TRBV7-8|-|TRBJ1-1
CASSTQGTEAFF
TGTGCCAGCAGCACACAGGGCACTGAAGCTTTCTTT
>-|TRBV7-9|-|TRBJ2-3
CASRSGSTDTQYF
TGTGCCAGCCGCAGTGGGAGTACAGATACGCAGTATTTT
>TRBD1|TRBV9|-|TRBJ1-4
CASSRTGTGGEKLFF
TGTGCCAGCAGTCGAACCGGGACAGGGGGCGAAAAACTGTTTTTT
>TRBD2|TRBV4-3|-|TRBJ2-7
CASSQDLASGSYEQYF
TGCGCCAGCAGCCAAGATTTGGCTAGCGGCTCCTACGAGCAGTACTTC
>-|TRBV5-1|-|TRBJ2-3
CASSKGIGWGSTDTQYF
TGCGCCAGCAGCAAGGGGATCGGGTGGGGAAGCACAGATACGCAGTATTTT
>TRBD1|TRBV4-2|-|TRBJ1-1
CASSQDGDRVNTEAFF
TGTGCCAGCAGCCAAGATGGGGACAGGGTGAACACTGAAGCTTTCTTT
>TRBD2|TRBV27|-|TRBJ2-2
CASSPYGGAGELFF
TGTGCCAGCAGTCCCTACGGGGGGGCCGGGGAGCTGTTTTTT
>TRBD1|TRBV7-2|-|TRBJ2-5
CASSLTGAQETQYF
TGTGCCAGCAGCTTAACAGGGGCCCAAGAGACCCAGTACTTC
>-|TRBV5-1|-|TRBJ2-3
CASSATNTDTQYF
TGCGCCAGCAGCGCGACTAACACAGATACGCAGTATTTT
>-|TRBV29-1|-|TRBJ1-1
CSVRGADTEAFF
TGCAGCGTTCGGGGGGCCGACACTGAAGCTTTCTTT
>-|TRBV3-1/TRBV3-2|-|TRBJ2-7
CASSGPTGTFGEQYF
TGTGCCAGCAGCGGCCCGACAGGGACTTTCGGCGAGCAGTACTTC
>-|TRBV19|-|TRBJ2-1
CASSMWPSSYNEQFF
TGTGCCAGTAGTATGTGGCCGTCCTCCTACAATGAGCAGTTCTTC
>-|TRBV7-8|-|TRBJ1-5
CASSLSGLGSNQPQHF
TGTGCCAGCAGCTTATCAGGGTTAGGGAGCAATCAGCCCCAGCATTTT
>TRBD2|TRBV11-2|few|TRBJ2-7
CASGPGPGSGGLTYEQYF
TGTGCCAGCGGCCCGGGTCCGGGGAGCGGGGGGTTGACCTACGAGCAGTACTTC
>-|TRBV5-4|few|TRBJ2-3
CASRNRQAPLGTQYF
TGTGCCAGCAGGAATCGACAGGCCCCACTCGGTACGCAGTATTTT
>-|TRBV7-9|-|TRBJ2-4
CASSIPGGNIQYF
TGTGCCAGCAGCATCCCCGGGGGAAACATTCAGTACTTC
>TRBD1|TRBV12-3/TRBV12-4|-|TRBJ2-7
CASSLRDRGPAYF
TGTGCCAGCAGTTTAAGGGACAGGGGGCCTGCGTACTTC
>-|TRBV19|-|TRBJ2-3
CASSIDKSSTNTDTQYF
TGTGCCAGTAGTATAGATAAGTCATCTACGAACACAGATACGCAGTATTTT
>-|TRBV3-1/TRBV3-2|-|TRBJ1-4
CASSQGEGEKLFF
TGTGCCAGCAGCCAAGGGGAGGGTGAAAAACTGTTTTTT
>-|TRBV10-2|few|TRBJ2-7
CASISTATYEQYF
TGCGCCAGCATAAGCACAGCTACTTACGAGCAGTACTTC
>-|TRBV25-1|-|TRBJ1-6
CASSVAGRGNSPLHF
TGTGCCAGCAGTGTAGCGGGCAGGGGTAATTCACCCCTCCACTTT
>-|TRBV5-6|-|TRBJ1-3
CASSSGQFSGNTIYF
TGTGCCAGCAGTTCAGGACAGTTCTCTGGAAACACCATATATTTT
>TRBD1|TRBV18|-|TRBJ1-2
CASSPRQGHYGYTF
TGTGCCAGCTCACCACGACAGGGCCATTATGGCTACACCTTC
>-|TRBV6-5|-|TRBJ2-5
CASSYGQQETQYF
TGTGCCAGCAGTTACGGACAGCAAGAGACCCAGTACTTC
>-|TRBV7-3|-|TRBJ2-1
CASSLEGGTYNEQFF
TGTGCCAGCAGCTTGGAGGGCGGGACCTACAATGAGCAGTTCTTC
>-|TRBV2|few|TRBJ1-5
CASSEDRVYSNQPQHF
TGTGCCAGCAGTGAAGACAGGGTTTATAGCAATCAGCCCCAGCATTTT
>-|TRBV4-1|once|TRBJ1-1
CASSQQSYTEAFF
TGCGCCAGCAGCCAACAGTCTTACACTGAAGCTTTCTTT
>TRBD1|TRBV3-1/TRBV3-2|-|TRBJ1-5
CASSPSGTGILCNQPQHF
TGTGCCAGCAGCCCATCTGGGACAGGGATACTATGCAATCAGCCCCAGCATTTT
>TRBD1|TRBV6-5|-|TRBJ1-5
CASSQGAGNQPQHF
TGTGCCAGCAGTCAGGGGGCCGGCAATCAGCCCCAGCATTTT
>-|TRBV9|few|TRBJ1-6
CASSSQGREDSPLHF
TGTGCCAGCAGCTCACAGGGAAGAGAGGATTCACCCCTCCACTTT
>TRBD2|TRBV24-1|-|TRBJ2-1
CATRATSGSAYNEQFF
TGTGCCACCAGAGCCACTAGCGGGAGCGCCTACAATGAGCAGTTCTTC
>TRBD1|TRBV27|-|TRBJ1-5
CASSPGTGGNQPQHF
TGTGCCAGCAGCCCCGGGACAGGGGGGAATCAGCCCCAGCATTTT
>TRBD1|TRBV9|once|TRBJ2-7
CASSAGTGDYEQYF
TGTGCCAGCAGCGCCGGGACAGGGGACTACGAGCAGTACTTC
>TRBD1|TRBV19|-|TRBJ1-2
CASSMIGTGDGYTF
TGTGCCAGTAGTATGATTGGGACAGGGGATGGCTACACCTTC